One and the same sample provided the 17 T cell receptor beta chains below, sequenced in a study of T cell responses to AZD1222 COVID-19 vaccine. Produced via immunoSEQ multiplex PCR; TCRdb's table is partial and in-frame only. Of some 81,000 clones in the sample, 86% are singletons; the top ten hold 5.6%. The starting material was peripheral blood, obtained 28 days after the second AZD1222 dose. All receptors derive from an adult who received the AZD1222 COVID-19 vaccine.

The genes are TRBV5-1 and TRBJ2-1, with TRBD2 identical over 9 bases. Trimming at V came to 4 bases and at J to 0 bases, leaving 17 bases not matched to a gene. Germline CDR1 is SGHRS and CDR2 is YFSETQ. The CDR3 loop spans 20 amino acids. The DNA of the CDR3 is TGCGCCAGCAGCCGTAATCTGGCGTCTAGCGGGACTAGCTCCTACAATGAGCAGTTCTTC. Protein product: CASSRNLASSGTSSYNEQFF.

The chain couples TRBV28 to TRBJ2-7; TRBD2 agrees at 8 bases. V was pared by 6 bases and J by 4 bases, with 8 bases of the junction left unmatched. This CDR3 is built from 14 residues. From germline, CDR1 is MDHEN and CDR2 SYDVKM. This chain's CDR3 is CASRFSGNEYEQYF. CDR3 coding DNA: TGTGCCAGCAGGTTTAGCGGGAATGAATACGAGCAGTACTTC.

The V gene is TRBV19, the J gene TRBJ1-2; D gene unclear. Trimming pared 7 bases from V and 8 bases from J, leaving 8 bases between. The CDR3 consists of 10 residues. Per the germline V gene, CDR1 is LNHDA and CDR2 is SQIVND (reference sequence). The CDR3 coding sequence is TGTGCCAGTAAGGGTGGCGGCTACACCTTC. Encoded protein: CASKGGGYTF.

This clone occurred once. The chain uses TRBV28 and TRBJ2-3; D is possibly TRBD1 (6 bases). V lost 4 bases and J lost 6, with 14 bases in between. The CDR3 runs 14 residues. CDR1 is MDHEN, CDR2 SYDVKM, per germline. The CDR3, as DNA: TGTGCCAGCAGTTGGGGGCATAATGCTGATACGCAGTATTTT. Translating it yields CASSWGHNADTQYF. Drawing the rest from reference TRBV28 and TRBJ2-3, the complete variable domain is DVKVTQSSRYLVKRTGEKVFLECVQDMDHENMFWYRQDPGLGLRLIYFSYDVKMKEKGDIPEGYSVSREKKERFSLILESASTNQTSMYLCASSWGHNADTQYFGPGTRLTVL.

This sequence joins TRBV30 and TRBJ1-2; perhaps TRBD1 as D (6 bases). Trimming left V 1 base short and J 0 bases short, with 24 bases between. In germline, CDR1 is GTSNPN, CDR2 SVGIG (reference sequence). This CDR3 comprises 19 residues. The CDR3 DNA reads TGTGCCTGGAGTGCCGGGAGACTGGGGCAGGGGCCTACTAACTATGGCTACACCTTC. Translation: CAWSAGRLGQGPTNYGYTF.

The chain couples TRBV19 to TRBJ1-1; 9 bases align to TRBD1. Trimming at V came to 5 bases and at J to 5 bases, leaving 6 bases not matched to a gene. Germline values: CDR1 LNHDA, CDR2 SQIVND (reference sequence). There are 14 residues in the CDR3. In DNA, the CDR3 is TGTGCCAGTAGTCCGGGACAGGGTTGGACTGAAGCTTTCTTT. It translates to CASSPGQGWTEAFF.

The chain combines TRBV19 with TRBJ2-7; no clear D gene. With 4 bases removed from V and 2 bases from J, the gap between germline ends came to 3 bases. CDR3 size: 11 residues. The germline CDR1 and CDR2 sequences are LNHDA and SQIVND (reference sequence). CDR3 DNA: TGTGCCAGTAGTAATACCTACGAGCAGTACTTC. Residues: CASSNTYEQYF.

The chain recombines TRBV6-5 with TRBJ2-7, with a weak D call TRBD1 (6 bases). Germline-derived CDR1 and CDR2 are MNHEY and SVGAGI. This CDR3 region has 12 residues. V was cut by 6 bases and J by 7 bases, with 13 bases left in between. This chain's CDR3 is CASSLDRIEQYF. CDR3 bases: TGTGCCAGCAGCCTCGACAGGATTGAGCAGTACTTC.

The chain employs TRBV4-3 and TRBJ2-4; TRBD2 agrees at 8 bases. V lost 1 base and J lost 0; bases outside the gene matches: 2. The germline CDR1 and CDR2 sequences are LGHNA and YSLEER. The CDR3 sequence is 16 residues long. The DNA for the CDR3 is TGCGCCAGCAGCCAAGGGCTAGCGGGAGCCAAAAACATTCAGTACTTC. It encodes CASSQGLAGAKNIQYF.

In this sample, this clone turned up once. The chain uses TRBV25-1 and TRBJ1-1, with D hard to call. The CDR3 runs 13 residues. Germline CDR1 MGHDK, CDR2 SYGVNS. Trimming removed 2 bases from V and 11 bases from J, with 15 bases in between. CDR3 bases: TGTGCCAGCAGTGAAGTCGGTACGGTTTGGGCTTTCTTT. Translated: CASSEVGTVWAFF.

The chain has TRBV27 and TRBJ2-2; TRBD1 matches 7 bases. J gave up 0 bases and V 4 bases, and 5 bases lay outside the gene matches. CDR1 and CDR2 (germline): MNHEY, SMNVEV (reference sequence). CDR3 length equals 16 residues. The CDR3 coding sequence is TGTGCCAGCAGTTCCTGGACAGGAACGAACACCGGGGAGCTGTTTTTT. Encoded protein: CASSSWTGTNTGELFF.

The chain employs TRBV2 and TRBJ1-2; D remains unclear. The V and J ends lost 6 bases and 2 bases respectively, with 7 bases between them. Per germline, CDR1 SNHLY and CDR2 FYNNEI. This CDR3 comprises 12 residues. CDR3 sequence: CASRSANYGYTF. CDR3 DNA sequence: TGTGCCAGCAGGAGCGCGAACTATGGCTACACCTTC.

The chain recombines TRBV24-1 with TRBJ1-2; D gene ambiguous. The CDR3 totals 14 residues. Trimming pared 2 bases from V and 3 bases from J, leaving 9 bases between. Per the germline V gene, CDR1 is KGHDR and CDR2 is SFDVKD. CDR3 DNA sequence: TGTGCCACCAGTGATTCGACCATCTACTATGGCTACACCTTC. Translated, it gives CATSDSTIYYGYTF.

The chain carries TRBV4-2 and TRBJ1-6; D may be TRBD1 (5 bases). The CDR3 has 15 amino acids. V was shortened by 0 bases and J by 10 bases, with 13 bases between the two germline ends. Germline V gene data show CDR1 as LGHNA and CDR2 as YNFKEQ. This CDR3 reads CASSQDLVDTSPLHF. CDR3 sequence (DNA): TGTGCCAGCAGCCAAGATCTAGTGGACACCTCACCCCTCCACTTT.

The chain is built from TRBV9 and TRBJ2-1, with TRBD2 matching over 13 bases. The CDR3 covers 17 residues. In germline, CDR1 is SGDLS, CDR2 YYNGEE. V dropped 0 bases and J dropped 7; count of bases not matched to a gene: 7. The CDR3 reads CASSVVPGTSGINEQFF. CDR3 sequence (DNA): TGTGCCAGCAGCGTAGTCCCAGGGACTAGCGGGATTAATGAGCAGTTCTTC. The variable domain in full, with the rest retrieved from reference TRBV9 and TRBJ2-1, is DSGVTQTPKHLITATGQRVTLRCSPRSGDLSVYWYQQSLDQGLQFLIQYYNGEERAKGNILERFSAQQFPDLHSELNLSSLELGDSALYFCASSVVPGTSGINEQFFGPGTRLTVL.

The chain joins TRBV11-2 to TRBJ2-5, with D perhaps matching TRBD1 or TRBD2 (5 bases each). This CDR3 region has 15 residues. The germline V gene has CDR1 SGHAT and CDR2 FQNNGV. Trimming left V 5 bases short and J 5 bases short, with 18 bases between. The chain's CDR3 is CASSPGTTNWETQYF. DNA for the CDR3: TGTGCCAGCAGCCCCGGGACCACGAACTGGGAGACCCAGTACTTC.

The rearrangement joins TRBV9 to TRBJ2-3; 14 bases agree with TRBD2. Germline V gives CDR1 SGDLS, CDR2 YYNGEE. The CDR3 is 16 residues long. J was trimmed by 6 bases and V by 3 bases; bases with no gene match: 6. The CDR3 coding sequence is TGTGCCAGCAGCGGACGACTAGCGGGAGGGGGGGATACGCAGTATTTT. It is translated as CASSGRLAGGGDTQYF.